These T cell receptor beta chains were read from a single sample in a study of blood T cells in healthy people across ages. MiXCR, applied by TCRdb to the 5' RACE reads, yields one record per CDR3 protein. Among hundreds of thousands of distinct CDR3 sequences listed, more than 20% were seen once. The source material was blood. These receptors all come from a man aged 70 or older in good health. The CDR3 runs from the conserved cysteine through the conserved F or W. A D gene is named only where the DNA matches it firmly. Some rows have no size entry. The others give once, few or many, or a class for an expanded clone.

length	V	size	J	D	DNA	CDR3
15	TRBV11-2	-	TRBJ2-2	-	TGTGCCAGCAGCTTGGACACTTCGAGGACCGGGGAGCTGTTTTTT	CASSLDTSRTGELFF
14	TRBV4-3	-	TRBJ2-1	-	TGCGCCAGCAGCAACGAAGCCTCCTGCAATGAGCAGTTCTTC	CASSNEASCNEQFF
16	TRBV4-3	-	TRBJ2-3	-	TGCGCCAGCAGCCAAGATGCGGTCCCAGACACAGATACGCAGTATTTT	CASSQDAVPDTDTQYF
13	TRBV20-1	few	TRBJ2-7	-	TGCAGTGCTCCTCTGCAGGGGACCTACGAGCAGTACTTC	CSAPLQGTYEQYF
14	TRBV29-1	many	TRBJ2-3	TRBD2	TGCAGCGTTGAGGTTAGCGGGAGCACAGATACGCAGTATTTT	CSVEVSGSTDTQYF
17	TRBV7-9	-	TRBJ2-1	-	TGTGCCAGCAGCCACCCCTCGACTAGACTTAACAGCAATGAGCAGTTCTTC	CASSHPSTRLNSNEQFF
13	TRBV10-3	few	TRBJ2-5	-	TGTGCCATCAGTGAAAGCGAGGCAGGGACCCAGTACTTC	CAISESEAGTQYF
16	TRBV6-6	few	TRBJ2-1	-	TGTGCCAGCAACCCATGGGCTAGCCAAACCTACAATGAGCAGTTCTTC	CASNPWASQTYNEQFF
16	TRBV5-1	-	TRBJ2-7	-	TGCGCCAGCAGCTTGGATTCGTCCGGGGTGTCCTACGAGCAGTACTTC	CASSLDSSGVSYEQYF
17	TRBV2	-	TRBJ2-5	TRBD2	TGTGCCAGCAGTGATGGGGGACTAGCGGGAGTAGGGGAGACCCAGTACTTC	CASSDGGLAGVGETQYF
14	TRBV6-5	-	TRBJ2-7	TRBD2	TGTGCCAGCAGTTCTCAGCGGGAGTCCTACGAGCAGTACTTC	CASSSQRESYEQYF
12	TRBV2	-	TRBJ1-2	-	TGTGCCAGATCCCAGGGAAATCGTGGCTACACCTTC	CARSQGNRGYTF
16	TRBV20-1	-	TRBJ2-7	TRBD1	TGCAGTGCTAGAGGTGGTGGACAGGGGGGTTACTACGAGCAGTACTTC	CSARGGGQGGYYEQYF
15	TRBV6-5	few	TRBJ2-1	-	TGTGCCAGCAGTTACTCGAGGTGGGGATCCAATGAGCAGTTCTTC	CASSYSRWGSNEQFF
12	TRBV3-1	-	TRBJ2-1	TRBD1	TGTGCCAGCAGCCAAGCCGGGACAGGGGAGTTCTTC	CASSQAGTGEFF
14	TRBV5-1	-	TRBJ2-3	-	TGCGCCAGCAGCTTCTGGGACTCGTCAGATACGCAGTATTTT	CASSFWDSSDTQYF
16	TRBV3-1	few	TRBJ2-5	TRBD2	TGTGCCAGCAGCCAATGGGGGAGCGGGAGTGAGGAGACCCAGTACTTC	CASSQWGSGSEETQYF
16	TRBV7-2	-	TRBJ2-3	-	TGTGCCAGCAGCTTAGTCGGTAGTAGCGGCGGAGATACGCAGTATTTT	CASSLVGSSGGDTQYF
14	TRBV7-9	few	TRBJ2-1	TRBD2	TGTGCCAGCAGGGGAGCGGGAGCCTACAATGAGCAGTTCTTC	CASRGAGAYNEQFF
13	TRBV21-1	-	TRBJ2-7	-	TGTGCCAGCGACAGGGGAACTCGCTACGAGCAGTACTTC	CASDRGTRYEQYF
11	TRBV11-2	-	TRBJ2-1	-	TGTGCCAGCAGCCTCGGACACGGGCAGTTCTTC	CASSLGHGQFF
12	TRBV29-1	-	TRBJ2-5	TRBD2	TGCAGCGTTCTTAGCGGGGAAGAGACCCAGTACTTC	CSVLSGEETQYF
17	TRBV20-1	-	TRBJ1-5	TRBD1	TGCAGTGCTGTTAGTGGGACAGGGGGCGTCGGCAATCAGCCCCAGCATTTT	CSAVSGTGGVGNQPQHF
15	TRBV15	-	TRBJ1-3	-	TGTGCCACCAGCAGAGAGCGGGGGGCCGGAAACACCATATATTTT	CATSRERGAGNTIYF
22	TRBV4-1	-	TRBJ2-4	TRBD2	TGCGCCAGCAGCCAAGATCCCACTAGCGGGAGGGTAGGGGAACTAGCCAAAAACATTCAGTACTTC	CASSQDPTSGRVGELAKNIQYF
15	TRBV24-1	few	TRBJ2-1	-	TGTGCCACCAGTGATGGCGGGGTTTATAGAAATGAGCAGTTCTTC	CATSDGGVYRNEQFF
16	TRBV25-1	-	TRBJ1-4	TRBD1	TGTGCCAGCAGTGAACTCCCGGGACAGGGGAATGAAAAACTGTTTTTT	CASSELPGQGNEKLFF
16	TRBV5-5	-	TRBJ2-1	TRBD1	TGTGCCAGCAGCGAGACAGGGGGCATGCCCTACAATGAGCAGTTCTTC	CASSETGGMPYNEQFF
16	TRBV10-3	-	TRBJ2-1	-	TGTGCCATCAGTGAGTCGAGTCGAGCGAACAGGGATGAGCAGTTCTTC	CAISESSRANRDEQFF
15	TRBV2	few	TRBJ2-6	TRBD1	TGTGCCAGCAGGCCAGACAGGGCTCGGGCCAACGTCCTGACTTTC	CASRPDRARANVLTF
13	TRBV3-1	few	TRBJ2-4	-	TGTGCCAGCAGCCAAGATTCGGCAAACATTCAGTACTTC	CASSQDSANIQYF
16	TRBV4-1	few	TRBJ2-3	TRBD2	TGCGCCAGCAGTCGGGGACTAGCGGAGATCACAGATACGCAGTATTTT	CASSRGLAEITDTQYF
13	TRBV20-1	-	TRBJ2-5	TRBD1	TGCAGTGCTATAGGACAGGGTCCAGAGGCCCAGTACTTC	CSAIGQGPEAQYF
14	TRBV19	few	TRBJ2-5	TRBD1	TGTGCCAGTAGCCCGGGACAGATAAAAGAGACCCAGTACTTC	CASSPGQIKETQYF
15	TRBV28	-	TRBJ2-3	TRBD1	TGTGCGAGCACCGACTACAGGGGAATCACAGATACGCAGTATTTT	CASTDYRGITDTQYF
13	TRBV7-2	-	TRBJ2-7	-	TGTGCCAGCAGCTTAGCGCACTGGGACGAGCAGTACTTC	CASSLAHWDEQYF
13	TRBV12-3/TRBV12-4	-	TRBJ1-2	-	TGTGCCAGCAGTTCGGACAGCTACGATGGCTACACCTTC	CASSSDSYDGYTF
16	TRBV7-2	-	TRBJ1-6	TRBD1	TGTGCCAGCAGCTTAGAGCGGACAGGGAATAATTCACCCCTCCACTTT	CASSLERTGNNSPLHF
12	TRBV7-9	many	TRBJ2-7	-	TGTGCCAGCAAGGGTTGGGACTACGAGCAGTACTTC	CASKGWDYEQYF
13	TRBV18	-	TRBJ1-4	-	TGTGCCAGCTCACCAGGGTCTAATGAAAAACTGTTTTTT	CASSPGSNEKLFF
15	TRBV6-5	once	TRBJ1-4	TRBD1	TGTGCCAGCAGTTTAAGGGGACAGGGGGGTGAAGAACTGTTTTTT	CASSLRGQGGEELFF
16	TRBV2	-	TRBJ2-5	-	TGTGCCAGCAGCGGACGCAGCTCAACAATACAAGAGACCCAGTACTTC	CASSGRSSTIQETQYF
15	TRBV29-1	many	TRBJ2-5	TRBD2	TGCAGCGTTGACGTTAGCGGGAATAGAAGAGAGACCCAGTACTTC	CSVDVSGNRRETQYF
11	TRBV20-1	few	TRBJ2-7	-	TGCAGTGCTAGCGAGGGCCCCGGGCAGTACTTC	CSASEGPGQYF
15	TRBV18	-	TRBJ1-5	-	TGTGCCAGCTCACCACCAAAAGGGAAAGGACAGCCCCAGCATTTT	CASSPPKGKGQPQHF
11	TRBV20-1	-	TRBJ1-4	-	TGCAGTGCCCCTGATAAAGAAAAACTGTTTTTT	CSAPDKEKLFF
13	TRBV20-1	-	TRBJ1-1	-	TGCAGTGCTAGTAGGTCACCCGAGATGAGAGCTTTCTTT	CSASRSPEMRAFF
14	TRBV12-3/TRBV12-4	few	TRBJ1-5	-	TGTGCCAGCAGGGGGGGGGTTGCTAATCAGCCCCAGCATTTT	CASRGGVANQPQHF
13	TRBV12-3/TRBV12-4	many	TRBJ2-7	-	TGTGCCAGCAGTTTAGACCAGGGGAGCGAGCAGTACTTC	CASSLDQGSEQYF
17	TRBV6-2/TRBV6-3	-	TRBJ2-7	TRBD1	TGTGCCAGCAGATCGGGACAGGGGGCTAGCGGGAAGTACGAGCAGTACTTC	CASRSGQGASGKYEQYF
18	TRBV7-8	few	TRBJ2-2	TRBD2	TGTGCCAGCAGCTCCCGGGGACTAGCGGGACTGAACACCGGGGAGCTGTTTTTT	CASSSRGLAGLNTGELFF